Following are 8 T cell receptor beta chains from one sample sequenced in a study of post-analysis software for immune sequencing data. Unique-molecular-identifier-tagged TCR beta cDNA libraries were used. TCRdb fed the PCR reads into MiXCR, producing one record per CDR3 protein. Of a few hundred thousand distinct CDR3 sequences listed, 30% to 45% are singletons. Findings and limits, study-wide: Five or six TRBV segments, TRBV5-6, TRBV5-1 and TRBV20-1 among them, were found more frequent in patients than controls.

The antigens for these receptors are not known. Specimen: blood. Source of these receptors: a girl aged 10 to 17 with multiple sclerosis.

The chain links TRBV7-9 to TRBJ2-3; D gene uncertain. Germline lookup yields CDR1 SEHNR and CDR2 FQNEAQ (reference sequence). This CDR3 contains 14 residues. V dropped 2 bases and J dropped 2 bases, with 8 bases sitting between them. This CDR3 reads CASSLTAYTDTQYF. Here the CDR3 DNA reads TGTGCCAGCAGCTTAACCGCGTACACAGATACGCAGTATTTT.

This clonotype has a handful of counts. This chain connects TRBV12-3 or TRBV12-4 to TRBJ2-7; a possible D gene is TRBD1 (5 bases). V lost 7 bases and J 3 bases, leaving 16 bases between the germline ends. The length of the CDR3 is 14 residues. This CDR3 reads CASTVDRNNYEQYF. The CDR3 region has the DNA TGTGCCAGCACCGTCGACAGAAACAACTACGAGCAGTACTTC.

Note on this clonotype: Germline and junction disagree at one end, which may indicate a read error. The genes are TRBV11-2 and TRBJ2-3, with D maybe TRBD2 (5 bases). This CDR3 comprises 14 residues. Per germline, CDR1 SGHAT and CDR2 FQNNGV. CDR3 sequence: CASSPPEATDRQYF. As DNA, the CDR3 is TGTGCCAGCAGCCCCCCGGAGGCCACAGATAGGCAGTATTTT.

This clonotype was picked up one time. The V gene is TRBV5-5, the J gene TRBJ1-4; D possibly corresponds to TRBD1 (5 bases). CDR1 is SGHKS, CDR2 YYEKEE, per germline (reference sequence). V was trimmed by 2 bases and J by 7 bases, leaving 12 bases between them. The CDR3 contains 14 residues. The DNA for the CDR3 is TGTGCCAGCAGCTTTGGGGGTACCGGTGAAAAACTGTTTTTT. It codes for CASSFGGTGEKLFF.

A few counts support this clonotype. The chain couples TRBV20-1 to TRBJ1-2; TRBD1 aligns across 7 bases. CDR3 size: 14 residues. The V gene's germline CDR1 is DFQATT and CDR2 SNEGSKA (reference sequence). After removal of 2 bases from V and 0 bases from J, the junction contained 3 bases not matched to a gene. DNA of the CDR3: TGCAGTGCTAGAAGAGACAGGGCTAACTATGGCTACACCTTC. Protein product: CSARRDRANYGYTF.

In its sample, this clonotype was seen a few times. The chain combines TRBV29-1 with TRBJ2-7; TRBD1 is a possible D gene (5 bases). This CDR3 spans 12 amino acids. Germline CDR1 and CDR2: SQVTM and ANQGSEA. V was pared by 6 bases and J by 4 bases, with 13 bases between. CDR3 nucleotides: TGCAGCGTCATGGGGCCCTATTACGAGCAGTACTTC. This translates into CSVMGPYYEQYF.

The chain employs TRBV28 and TRBJ1-1; no reliable D call. The CDR3 loop spans 12 amino acids. Per germline, CDR1 MDHEN and CDR2 SYDVKM. Trimming took off 8 bases at V and 0 bases at J, with 7 bases between the two ends. In DNA, the CDR3 is TGTGCCAGCGAGGCCTTGAACACTGAAGCTTTCTTT. It translates to CASEALNTEAFF.

Turning to this clonotype: This may come from a read error, since a much larger clone is one base off. The chain combines TRBV2 with TRBJ2-4; 8 bases fit TRBD2. The CDR3 extends over 14 amino acids. Germline values: CDR1 SNHLY, CDR2 FYNNEI. V lost 4 bases, J lost 9 bases, and 8 bases stayed unmatched. In DNA, the CDR3 is TGTGCCAGCAGTGGACGGGGGGGCCCCAGCATTCAGTACTTC. It is translated as CASSGRGGPSIQYF.